The rows below give T cell receptor beta chains drawn from one sample of a study of T cells after posttransplantation cyclophosphamide. Assay: immunoSEQ multiplex PCR; the TCRdb copy retains only in-frame clones and omits some. The sample contains tens of thousands of clones, 86% of which appear only once. The sample consisted of PBMCs. Receptors were obtained from a woman aged 60 to 75 with a blood cancer, CMV-positive, and with a related stem cell donor. The CDR3 runs from the conserved cysteine through the conserved F or W. D genes are given only for firm matches. Clone size is stated in some rows and not others, as once, few, many or a class when expanded.

>TRBJ1-1|TRBV20-1|-|-
CSAIGGTEAFF
TGCAGTGCCATCGGCGGCACTGAGGCTTTCTTT
>TRBJ2-1|TRBV18|-|-
CASSPGRDFYNEQFF
TGTGCCAGCTCACCAGGGCGGGACTTCTACAATGAGCAGTTCTTC
>TRBJ1-2|TRBV2|-|-
CASSPPGSNGYTF
TGTGCCAGCAGTCCCCCAGGATCCAATGGCTACACCTTC
>TRBJ2-2|TRBV7-9|-|-
CASSLSLRGELFF
TGTGCCAGCAGCCTCTCCCTAAGAGGGGAGCTGTTTTTT
>TRBJ2-1|TRBV7-9|once|TRBD2
CASSFGGAGGTLRNEQFF
TGTGCCAGCAGCTTTGGGGGTGCGGGAGGGACGTTGCGTAATGAGCAGTTCTTC
>TRBJ1-5|TRBV4-1|-|-
CASSQLEGGSGPQHF
TGCGCCAGCAGCCAATTGGAGGGTGGCTCGGGGCCCCAGCATTTT
>TRBJ1-2|TRBV18|-|TRBD1
CASSQGQNYGYTF
TGTGCCAGCTCGCAGGGACAGAACTATGGCTACACCTTC
>TRBJ2-3|TRBV4-1|-|TRBD1
CASSREDRAPHTQYF
TGCGCCAGCAGCCGCGAGGACAGGGCCCCACATACGCAGTATTTT
>TRBJ1-1|TRBV10-3|-|-
CAISEGRGNTEAFF
TGTGCCATCAGTGAGGGTAGGGGTAACACTGAAGCTTTCTTT
>TRBJ2-3|TRBV2|once|-
CASGRTDTQYF
TGTGCCAGCGGGAGAACAGATACGCAGTATTTT
>TRBJ1-1|TRBV20-1|-|-
CSARPGTEAFF
TGCAGTGCCAGACCCGGGACAGAAGCTTTCTTT
>TRBJ1-5|TRBV19|-|-
CASKLIRDNGDNQPQHF
TGTGCCAGCAAACTCATCCGGGACAACGGGGACAATCAGCCCCAGCATTTT
>TRBJ2-5|TRBV4-1|-|TRBD2
CASSQSGGSGKPETQYF
TGCGCCAGCAGCCAGTCCGGCGGGAGCGGGAAACCGGAGACCCAGTACTTC
>TRBJ1-2|TRBV19|-|TRBD1
CASRPLGQSPFGGYTF
TGTGCCAGTAGACCCTTGGGACAGAGCCCGTTCGGTGGCTACACCTTC